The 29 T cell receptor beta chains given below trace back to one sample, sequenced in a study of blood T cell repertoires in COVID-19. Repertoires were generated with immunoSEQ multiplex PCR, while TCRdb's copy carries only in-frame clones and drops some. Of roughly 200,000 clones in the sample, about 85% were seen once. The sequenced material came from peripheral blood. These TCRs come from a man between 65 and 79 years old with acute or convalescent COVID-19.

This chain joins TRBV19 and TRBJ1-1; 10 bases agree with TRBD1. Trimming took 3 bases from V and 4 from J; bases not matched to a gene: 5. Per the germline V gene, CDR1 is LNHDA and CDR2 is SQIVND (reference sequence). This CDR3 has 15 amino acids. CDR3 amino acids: CASSIGGQGLTEAFF. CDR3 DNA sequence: TGTGCCAGTAGTATCGGGGGACAGGGGCTCACTGAAGCTTTCTTT.

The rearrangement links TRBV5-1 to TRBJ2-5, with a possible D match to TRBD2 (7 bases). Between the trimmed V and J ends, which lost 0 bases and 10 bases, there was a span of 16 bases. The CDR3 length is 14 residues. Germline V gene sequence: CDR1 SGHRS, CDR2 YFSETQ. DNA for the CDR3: TGCGCCAGCAGCTTGGTTGGGGGGGCCCTCGACCAGTACTTC. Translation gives CASSLVGGALDQYF.

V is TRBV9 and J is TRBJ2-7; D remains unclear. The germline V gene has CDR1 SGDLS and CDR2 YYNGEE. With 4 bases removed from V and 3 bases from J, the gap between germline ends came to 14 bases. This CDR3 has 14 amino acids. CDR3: CASSPSVMGYEQYF. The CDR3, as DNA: TGTGCCAGCAGCCCCAGCGTGATGGGCTACGAGCAGTACTTC.

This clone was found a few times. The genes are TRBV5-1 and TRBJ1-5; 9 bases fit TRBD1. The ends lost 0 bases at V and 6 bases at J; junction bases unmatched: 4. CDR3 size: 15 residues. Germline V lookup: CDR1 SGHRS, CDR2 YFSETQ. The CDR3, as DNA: TGCGCCAGCAGCTTGGATGGACAGGGGAGTCAGCCCCAGCATTTT. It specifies CASSLDGQGSQPQHF.

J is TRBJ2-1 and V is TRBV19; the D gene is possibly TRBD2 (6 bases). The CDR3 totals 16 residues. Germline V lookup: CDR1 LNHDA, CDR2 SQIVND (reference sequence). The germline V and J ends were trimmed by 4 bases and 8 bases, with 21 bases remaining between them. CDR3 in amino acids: CASSRGLGDSGHEQFF. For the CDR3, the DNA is TGTGCCAGTAGTAGAGGTCTAGGGGACTCCGGGCATGAGCAGTTCTTC. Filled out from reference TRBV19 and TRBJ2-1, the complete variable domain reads DGGITQSPKYLFRKEGQNVTLSCEQNLNHDAMYWYRQDPGQGLRLIYYSQIVNDFQKGDIAEGYSVSREKKESFPLTVTSAQKNPTAFYLCASSRGLGDSGHEQFFGPGTRLTVL.

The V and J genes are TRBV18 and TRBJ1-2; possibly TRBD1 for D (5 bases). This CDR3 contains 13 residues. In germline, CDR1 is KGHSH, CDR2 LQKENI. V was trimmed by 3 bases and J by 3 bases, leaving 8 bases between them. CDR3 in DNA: TGTGCCAGCTCACCCCAGGGCGACTATGGCTACACCTTC. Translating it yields CASSPQGDYGYTF. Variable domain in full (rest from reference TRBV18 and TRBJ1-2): NAGVMQNPRHLVRRRGQEARLRCSPMKGHSHVYWYRQLPEEGLKFMVYLQKENIIDESGMPKERFSAEFPKEGPSILRIQQVVRGDSAAYFCASSPQGDYGYTFGSGTRLTVV.

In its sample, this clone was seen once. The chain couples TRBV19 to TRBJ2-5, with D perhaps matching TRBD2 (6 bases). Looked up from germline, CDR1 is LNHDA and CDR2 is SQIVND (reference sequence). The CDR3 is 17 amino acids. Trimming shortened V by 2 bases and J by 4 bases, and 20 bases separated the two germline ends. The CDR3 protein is CASSINRRRARRETQYF. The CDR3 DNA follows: TGTGCCAGTAGTATAAATCGCCGGAGGGCCCGAAGAGAGACCCAGTACTTC.

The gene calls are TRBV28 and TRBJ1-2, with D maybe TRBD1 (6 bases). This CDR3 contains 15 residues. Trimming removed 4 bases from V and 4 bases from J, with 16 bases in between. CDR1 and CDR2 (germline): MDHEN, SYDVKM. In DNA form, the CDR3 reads TGTGCCAGCAGTTCCCCCGCGGCAGGGGCCTATGGCTACACCTTC. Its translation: CASSSPAAGAYGYTF.

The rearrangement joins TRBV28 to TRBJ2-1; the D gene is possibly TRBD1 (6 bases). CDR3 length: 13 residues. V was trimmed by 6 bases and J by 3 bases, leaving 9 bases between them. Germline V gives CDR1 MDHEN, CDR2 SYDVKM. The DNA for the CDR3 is TGTGCCAGCAGGGGGGACAACTACAATGAGCAGTTCTTC. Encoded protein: CASRGDNYNEQFF.

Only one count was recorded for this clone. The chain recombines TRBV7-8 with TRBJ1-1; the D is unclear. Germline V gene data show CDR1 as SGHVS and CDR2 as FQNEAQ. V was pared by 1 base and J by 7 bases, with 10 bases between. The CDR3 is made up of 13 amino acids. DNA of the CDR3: TGTGCCAGCAGCTTAGATCCTGGACTTGAAGCTTTCTTT. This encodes CASSLDPGLEAFF.

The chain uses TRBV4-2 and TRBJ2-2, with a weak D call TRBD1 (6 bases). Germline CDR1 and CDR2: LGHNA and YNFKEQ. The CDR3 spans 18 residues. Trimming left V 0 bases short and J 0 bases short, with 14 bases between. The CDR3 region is CASSQDRGQNANTGELFF. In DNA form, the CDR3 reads TGTGCCAGCAGCCAAGACAGAGGACAGAACGCGAACACCGGGGAGCTGTTTTTT.

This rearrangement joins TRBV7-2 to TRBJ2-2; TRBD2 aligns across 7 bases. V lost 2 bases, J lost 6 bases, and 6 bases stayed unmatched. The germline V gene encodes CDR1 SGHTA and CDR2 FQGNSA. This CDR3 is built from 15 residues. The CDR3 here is CASSLMTSSSGELFF. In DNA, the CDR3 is TGTGCCAGCAGCTTAATGACTAGCAGTTCCGGGGAGCTGTTTTTT.

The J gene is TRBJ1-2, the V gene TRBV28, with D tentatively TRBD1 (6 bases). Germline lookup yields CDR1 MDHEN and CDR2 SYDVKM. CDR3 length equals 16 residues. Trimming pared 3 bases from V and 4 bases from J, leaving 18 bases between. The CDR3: CASSLSVRGKIYGYTF. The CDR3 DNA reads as TGTGCCAGCAGTTTGTCTGTCAGGGGAAAGATCTATGGCTACACCTTC.

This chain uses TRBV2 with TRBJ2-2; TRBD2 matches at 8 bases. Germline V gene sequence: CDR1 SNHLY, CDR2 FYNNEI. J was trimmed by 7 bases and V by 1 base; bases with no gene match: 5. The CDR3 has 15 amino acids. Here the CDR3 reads CASSEEAGGIGELFF. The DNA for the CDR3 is TGTGCCAGCAGTGAAGAGGCGGGGGGCATCGGGGAGCTGTTTTTT.

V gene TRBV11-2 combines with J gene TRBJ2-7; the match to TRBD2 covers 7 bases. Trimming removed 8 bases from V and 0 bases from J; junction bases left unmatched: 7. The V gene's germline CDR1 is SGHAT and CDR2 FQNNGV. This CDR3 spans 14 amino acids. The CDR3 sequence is CASHKASGSYEQYF. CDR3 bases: TGTGCCAGCCATAAGGCTAGCGGCTCCTACGAGCAGTACTTC.

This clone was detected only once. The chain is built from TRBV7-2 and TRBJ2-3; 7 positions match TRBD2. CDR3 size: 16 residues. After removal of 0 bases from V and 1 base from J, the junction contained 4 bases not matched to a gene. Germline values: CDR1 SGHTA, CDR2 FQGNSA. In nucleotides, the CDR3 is TGTGCCAGCAGCTTAGCGCGGCTAGCGGGCACAGATACGCAGTATTTT. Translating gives CASSLARLAGTDTQYF.

CDR3 sequence (DNA): TGTGCCAGCAGTCCCCCGACAGAGTTCACTGAAGCTTTCTTT. It encodes CASSPPTEFTEAFF. The rearrangement joins TRBV28 to TRBJ1-1, with D possibly matching TRBD1 (5 bases). The CDR3 covers 14 residues. The germline V and J ends were trimmed by 5 bases and 4 bases, with 14 bases remaining between them. Germline V gene sequence: CDR1 MDHEN, CDR2 SYDVKM.

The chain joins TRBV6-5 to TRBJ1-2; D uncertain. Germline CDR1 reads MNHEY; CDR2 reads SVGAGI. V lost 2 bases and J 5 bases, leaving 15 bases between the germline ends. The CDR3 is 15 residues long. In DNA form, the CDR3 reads TGTGCCAGCAGTTACGACCGGTTGGCGGGGTATGGCTACACCTTC. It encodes CASSYDRLAGYGYTF.

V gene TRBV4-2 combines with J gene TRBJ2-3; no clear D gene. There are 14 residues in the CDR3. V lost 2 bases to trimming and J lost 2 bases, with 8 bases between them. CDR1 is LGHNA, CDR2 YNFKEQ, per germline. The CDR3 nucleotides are TGTGCCAGCAGCCAACCTTCTTTCACAGATACGCAGTATTTT. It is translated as CASSQPSFTDTQYF.

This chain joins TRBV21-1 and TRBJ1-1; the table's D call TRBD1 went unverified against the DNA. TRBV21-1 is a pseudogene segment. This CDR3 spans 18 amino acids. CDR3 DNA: TGTGCCAGCAGCAAAGGAGTCTATGGGACAGCGTTGAACACTGAAGCTTTCTTT. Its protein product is CASSKGVYGTALNTEAFF.

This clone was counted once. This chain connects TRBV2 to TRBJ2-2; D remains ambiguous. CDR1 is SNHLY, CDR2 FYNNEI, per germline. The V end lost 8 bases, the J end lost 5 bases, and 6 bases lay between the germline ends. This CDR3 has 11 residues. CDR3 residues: CASSITGELFF. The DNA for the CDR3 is TGTGCCAGCTCCATTACCGGGGAGCTGTTTTTT.

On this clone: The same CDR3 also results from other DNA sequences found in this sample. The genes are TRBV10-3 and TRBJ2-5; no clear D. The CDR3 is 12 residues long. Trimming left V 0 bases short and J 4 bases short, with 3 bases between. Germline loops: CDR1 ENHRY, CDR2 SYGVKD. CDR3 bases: TGTGCCATCAGTGAGTCGAGAGAGACCCAGTACTTC. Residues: CAISESRETQYF.

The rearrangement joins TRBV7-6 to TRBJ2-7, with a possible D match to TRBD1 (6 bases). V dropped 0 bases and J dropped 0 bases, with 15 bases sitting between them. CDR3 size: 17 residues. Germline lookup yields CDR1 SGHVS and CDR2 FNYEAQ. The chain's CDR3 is CASSLATGDSFSYEQYF. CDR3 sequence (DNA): TGTGCCAGCAGCTTAGCGACAGGAGACTCTTTCTCCTACGAGCAGTACTTC.

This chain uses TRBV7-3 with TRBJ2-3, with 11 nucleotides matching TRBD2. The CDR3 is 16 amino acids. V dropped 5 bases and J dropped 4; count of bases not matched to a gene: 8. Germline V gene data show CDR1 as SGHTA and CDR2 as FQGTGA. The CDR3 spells CASSHVSGRAPDTQYF. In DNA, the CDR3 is TGTGCCAGCAGCCACGTTAGCGGGAGGGCCCCAGATACGCAGTATTTT.

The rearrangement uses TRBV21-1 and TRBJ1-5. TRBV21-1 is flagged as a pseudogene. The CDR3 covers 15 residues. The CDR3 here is CASSKLFAKKRPQHF. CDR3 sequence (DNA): TGTGCCAGCAGCAAATTGTTCGCAAAAAAGAGGCCCCAGCATTTT.

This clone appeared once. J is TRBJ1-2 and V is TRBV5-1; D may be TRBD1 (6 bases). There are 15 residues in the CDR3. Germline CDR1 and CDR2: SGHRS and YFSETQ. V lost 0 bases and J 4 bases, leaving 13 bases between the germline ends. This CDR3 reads CASSLDTGPSYGYTF. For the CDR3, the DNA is TGCGCCAGCAGCTTGGACACAGGGCCCTCCTATGGCTACACCTTC.

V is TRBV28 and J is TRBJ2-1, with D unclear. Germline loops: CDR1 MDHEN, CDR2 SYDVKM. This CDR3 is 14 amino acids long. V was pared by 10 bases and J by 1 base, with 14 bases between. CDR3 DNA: TGTGCCATCCGGAATGGCGGATCCTACAATGAGCAGTTCTTC. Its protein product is CAIRNGGSYNEQFF.

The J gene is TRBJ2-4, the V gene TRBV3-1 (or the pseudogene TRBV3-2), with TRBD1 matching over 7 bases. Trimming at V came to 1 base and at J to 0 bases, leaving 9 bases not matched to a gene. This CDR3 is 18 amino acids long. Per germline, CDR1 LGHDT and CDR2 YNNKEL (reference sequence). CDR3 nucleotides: TGTGCCAGCAGCCAAGCCCCGGGACAGACACCAGCCAAAAACATTCAGTACTTC. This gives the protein CASSQAPGQTPAKNIQYF.

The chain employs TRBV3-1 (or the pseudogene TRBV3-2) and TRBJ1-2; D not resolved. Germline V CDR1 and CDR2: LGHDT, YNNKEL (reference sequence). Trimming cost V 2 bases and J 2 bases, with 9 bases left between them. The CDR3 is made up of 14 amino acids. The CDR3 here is CASSQYAENYGYTF. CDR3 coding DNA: TGTGCCAGCAGCCAATACGCAGAAAACTATGGCTACACCTTC.